A single sample gave rise to the 17 T cell receptor beta chains below, sequenced in a study of T cell repertoires in cytomegalovirus infection. Using its own MiXCR run on the reads, TCRdb lists one record per CDR3 protein. The repertoire includes approximately 1,000,000 distinct CDR3 sequences, less than 40% of them detected once, and around 15% sits in the top ten. Antigens for these TCRs are unknown. The sample was cultured CD8+ T cells from PBMCs, taken from culture after CMV antigen stimulation. The receptors here all came from a human donor in good health (CMV status not recorded). Some clones in this sample may be carry-over from other donors' samples.

As concerns this clonotype: A clone one base away is much larger, so this may be a read error. The conserved phenylalanine or tryptophan normally closing the CDR3 is absent here, so this likely arose from a read error. The chain links TRBV7-6 to TRBJ2-3; 7 bases are a match to TRBD2. This CDR3 is built from 15 residues. J gave up 0 bases and V 6 bases, and 6 bases lay outside the gene matches. CDR1 and CDR2 from the germline V gene are SGHVS and FNYEAQ. The CDR3: CASRFTGLSTDTQYS. In DNA, the CDR3 is TGTGCCAGCAGGTTTACGGGACTAAGCACAGATACGCAGTATTCT.

This clonotype appeared many times. The chain joins TRBV4-3 to TRBJ2-3, with D uncertain. Trimming shortened V by 0 bases and J by 5 bases, and 3 bases separated the two germline ends. The CDR3 contains 12 residues. From germline, CDR1 is LGHNA and CDR2 YSLEER. The CDR3 sequence is CASSQDLDTQYF. The CDR3 DNA reads TGCGCCAGCAGCCAAGATCTAGATACGCAGTATTTT.

Of note for this clonotype: This may be a read error: a much more frequent sequence differs by one nucleotide. This sequence joins TRBV9 and TRBJ1-5; D is uncertain. The germline gives CDR1 SGDLS, CDR2 YYNGEE. V gave up 0 bases and J gave up 2 bases, with 3 bases separating them. The CDR3 spans 13 residues. CDR3 loop: CASSVVGNQPQHF. CDR3 DNA: TGTGCCAGCAGCGTAGTGGGCAATCAGCCCCAGCATTTT.

This clonotype occurred many times. The chain uses TRBV11-2 and TRBJ2-1; a possible D gene is TRBD1 (6 bases). The V gene's germline CDR1 is SGHAT and CDR2 FQNNGV. This CDR3 contains 16 residues. Trimming took off 4 bases at V and 0 bases at J, with 13 bases between the two ends. CDR3 region: CASSSTGQGSYNEQFF. In DNA, the CDR3 is TGTGCCAGCAGCTCCACAGGGCAGGGCTCCTACAATGAGCAGTTCTTC.

This clonotype came up many times. The chain uses TRBV7-9 and TRBJ1-6, with 8 bases aligning to TRBD1. The CDR3 sequence is 18 residues long. Trimming cost V 5 bases and J 7 bases; bases outside gene matches: 16. Germline V CDR1 and CDR2: SEHNR, FQNEAQ (reference sequence). In DNA form, the CDR3 reads TGTGCCAGCAGCGCCGGACAGGGCGCGATCCCTTTGAATTCACCCCTCCACTTT. Its protein is CASSAGQGAIPLNSPLHF.

This clonotype was counted only a few times. The genes are TRBV6-6 and TRBJ2-3, with 11 positions matching TRBD2. Germline V lookup: CDR1 MNHNY, CDR2 SVGAGI (reference sequence). V was clipped by 5 bases and J by 3 bases; unmatched bases: 7. This CDR3 region has 16 residues. Here the CDR3 reads CASSGFSGGETDTQYF. For the CDR3, the DNA is TGTGCCAGCAGTGGCTTTAGCGGGGGGGAGACAGATACGCAGTATTTT.

The chain has TRBV15 and TRBJ1-1; maybe TRBD1 (6 bases). This CDR3 comprises 13 residues. Trimming removed 7 bases at V and 0 bases at J, with 9 bases between. Germline V gene lookup returns CDR1 LNHNV and CDR2 YYDKDF (reference sequence). For the CDR3, the DNA is TGTGCCACCAAGGACAGTTTGAACACTGAAGCTTTCTTT. Translated, it gives CATKDSLNTEAFF.

V gene TRBV4-3 combines with J gene TRBJ1-3; D is undetermined. V dropped 0 bases and J dropped 4 bases, with 13 bases sitting between them. Germline V gene lookup returns CDR1 LGHNA and CDR2 YSLEER. CDR3 length: 16 residues. CDR3 sequence reads: CASSQDRSGPGNTIYF. The CDR3 region has the DNA TGCGCCAGCAGCCAAGATAGGTCAGGCCCGGGAAACACCATATATTTT.

This clonotype was seen only a few times. The chain uses TRBV11-2 and TRBJ2-2; 10 nucleotides align to TRBD1. Germline V lookup: CDR1 SGHAT, CDR2 FQNNGV. The CDR3 covers 15 residues. The ends lost 8 bases at V and 7 bases at J; junction bases unmatched: 10. In DNA, the CDR3 is TGTGCCAGCTCCCAATGGGACAGGGGTGGCGGGGAGCTGTTTTTT. It yields the protein CASSQWDRGGGELFF.

This clonotype was recorded at least ten times. The chain uses TRBV7-2 and TRBJ1-1; 7 nucleotides match TRBD1. Germline-derived CDR1 and CDR2 are SGHTA and FQGNSA. V gave up 5 bases and J gave up 5 bases; unmatched junction bases: 8. The CDR3 is made up of 14 amino acids. In nucleotides, the CDR3 is TGTGCCAGCAGCACCACAGGGGTGGGGACTGAAGCTTTCTTT. It codes for CASSTTGVGTEAFF.

This clonotype has ten or more counts. This chain connects TRBV7-2 to TRBJ2-1; a weak D match, TRBD1 (5 bases). The V and J ends lost 5 bases and 8 bases respectively, with 16 bases between them. This CDR3 region has 14 residues. Germline V lookup: CDR1 SGHTA, CDR2 FQGNSA. CDR3 DNA sequence: TGTGCCAGCAGCAAGCGCTCAGGGCTCGATGAGCAGTTCTTC. Translated: CASSKRSGLDEQFF.

The sample holds a few counts of this clonotype. This sequence joins TRBV6-2 or TRBV6-3 and TRBJ1-1; 8 nucleotides align to TRBD1. J lost 1 base, V lost 4 bases, and 5 bases had no gene match. The CDR3 covers 15 residues. Germline V gene data show CDR1 as MNHEY and CDR2 as SVGEGT. This chain's CDR3 is CASSFLTGENTEAFF. The CDR3 coding sequence is TGTGCCAGCAGTTTCCTGACAGGGGAGAACACTGAAGCTTTCTTT.

This clonotype was seen a few times. The chain employs TRBV6-2 or TRBV6-3 and TRBJ2-3; D gene ambiguous. V shed 2 bases and J shed 6 bases, with 18 bases lying between them. The CDR3 is 16 residues long. Per germline, CDR1 MNHEY and CDR2 SVGEGT. The CDR3 is CASSYGEQPLRDTQYF. The CDR3 DNA sequence: TGTGCCAGCAGTTACGGCGAACAGCCTCTGCGGGATACGCAGTATTTT.

This clonotype was counted a few times. J is TRBJ1-2 and V is TRBV19; possibly TRBD1 for D (6 bases). V was cut by 3 bases and J by 6 bases, with 11 bases left in between. CDR1 and CDR2 (germline): LNHDA, SQIVND (reference sequence). CDR3 length equals 13 residues. This CDR3 is CASSIFPGDGYTF. The CDR3 DNA sequence: TGTGCCAGTAGTATTTTTCCAGGGGATGGCTACACCTTC.

Turning to this clonotype: Being one base from a much bigger clone, this may be a read error. The chain links TRBV7-6 to TRBJ2-2; the D gene is possibly TRBD2 (7 bases). Germline V gives CDR1 SGHVS, CDR2 FNYEAQ. This CDR3 region has 14 residues. DNA for the CDR3: TGTGTCGTAAACGCGGGGGCTTTCACCGGGGAGCTGTTTTTT. Translated: CVVNAGAFTGELFF.

This clonotype has more than one count but fewer than ten. The V gene is TRBV7-3, the J gene TRBJ2-2; TRBD2 matches 12 bases. This CDR3 comprises 17 residues. Germline V gives CDR1 SGHTA, CDR2 FQGTGA. V lost 5 bases and J lost 4; bases outside the gene matches: 8. The CDR3 loop reads CASSVHGLAGITGELFF. CDR3 nucleotides: TGTGCCAGCAGCGTCCATGGACTAGCGGGGATCACCGGGGAGCTGTTTTTT.

The chain uses TRBV14 and TRBJ2-3, with a tentative D call TRBD2 (6 bases). V was pared by 1 base and J by 1 base, with 9 bases between. The CDR3 is 15 residues long. The germline CDR1 and CDR2 sequences are SGHDN and FVKESK. CDR3 bases: TGTGCCAGCAGCCAAGGGCAGCGGGGCACAGATACGCAGTATTTT. It translates to CASSQGQRGTDTQYF.